The 3 T cell receptor beta chains given below trace back to one sample, sequenced in a study of tumor-infiltrating lymphocytes in primary liver carcinoma. TCR beta cDNA was prepared out of roughly 0.45 ug total RNA by means of a constant-region primer. Libraries for TCR beta were built through three nested multiplex PCR rounds, which together made up a slightly modified ARM-PCR procedure. Researchers ran the first two PCR rounds for ten to eleven cycles each with TRBV1-TRBV30 forward primers and a C-beta reverse primer. TCRdb processed the multiplex PCR reads anew with MiXCR; each CDR3 protein has one entry. Here the sample spans 330,000 or so distinct CDR3 sequences, less than 70% being singletons. Germline DNA was also extracted, and blood RNA was taken from unsorted whole blood. Sequencing input: peripheral blood. Receptor source: a man aged 40-50 years with primary liver carcinoma and hepatitis B virus infection.

This clonotype appeared a few times. The chain recombines TRBV5-1 with TRBJ1-5; the D gene is possibly TRBD1 (6 bases). V lost 4 bases to trimming and J lost 7 bases, with 18 bases between them. This CDR3 contains 15 residues. Germline loops: CDR1 SGHRS, CDR2 YFSETQ. CDR3 region: CASSIMGGAGQPQHF. CDR3 coding DNA: TGCGCCAGCAGCATTATGGGGGGGGCGGGACAGCCCCAGCATTTT. Full variable domain (outside the CDR3, taken from reference TRBV5-1 and TRBJ1-5): KAGVTQTPRYLIKTRGQQVTLSCSPISGHRSVSWYQQTPGQGLQFLFEYFSETQRNKGNFPGRFSGRQFSNSRSEMNVSTLELGDSALYLCASSIMGGAGQPQHFGDGTRLSIL.

Worth noting for this clonotype: A much larger clonotype is one base distant, so this may be a read error. The rearrangement links TRBV6-6 to TRBJ1-5; D gene ambiguous. Germline V gene sequence: CDR1 MNHNY, CDR2 SVGAGI (reference sequence). The V end lost 2 bases, the J end lost 0 bases, and 8 bases lay between the germline ends. This CDR3 comprises 15 residues. The CDR3 DNA reads TGTGCCAGCAGTTACCTGGGCCATAGCAATCAGCCCCAGCATTTT. Amino acids: CASSYLGHSNQPQHF.

Worth noting for this clonotype: A read error may be the cause here, since a much bigger clone is one base away. The gene calls are TRBV6-5 and TRBJ1-1, with D maybe TRBD1 (5 bases). V lost 4 bases and J 11 bases, leaving 17 bases between the germline ends. There are 13 residues in the CDR3. The V gene's germline CDR1 is MNHEY and CDR2 SVGAGI. CDR3 sequence: CASSSPGHAGAFF. Here the CDR3 DNA reads TGTGCCAGCAGTTCCCCCGGACATGCTGGCGCTTTCTTT.